This TCR beta chain was obtained from a study of CD8+ T cells in alopecia areata. For the study at large: Oral tofacitinib, 5 to 10 mg twice daily, was given in an open-label trial. The percentage of affected scalp area served as the score of severity for treated patients.

Treatment: oral pan-JAK inhibitor, 5-10 mg twice daily. Peripheral blood and lesional scalp punch biopsies came from alopecia areata patients. PBMCs provided sorted CD4+ and CD8+ T cells. Trimming shortened V by 5 bases and J by 7 bases, and 17 bases separated the two germline ends. There are 14 residues in the CDR3. Per germline, CDR1 SEHNR and CDR2 FQNEAQ (reference sequence). cDNA reverse transcribed from extracted RNA served as the sequencing template. Method: immunoSEQ multiplex PCR; TCRdb's copy keeps in-frame clones and lacks some. The sample carries about 140,000 clones, 85% to 90% recorded once.

Sample: CD8+ T cells sorted from blood, taken at week 4, from a patient treated with tofacitinib. V usage is TRBV7-9 and J usage is TRBJ1-1, with D uncertain. This clonotype was sampled from a human donor with alopecia areata. The CDR3 bases are TGTGCCAGCAGCCCAGGACTGAACCGCATTGAAGCTTTCTTT. Translation: CASSPGLNRIEAFF.